This entry features one T cell receptor (beta chain) sequence. Antigen specificity is unknown. The record originates from a study of siplizumab effects on memory and regulatory T cells. Study results and limitations: The authors mapped only a minor fraction of alloreactive clones to unstimulated subsets. Proliferating Tregs taken from siplizumab cultures were not shown to have a confirmed suppressive function. Roughly 80-95% of dividing CD4+ or CD8+ clones were without an attributable naive or memory phenotype. Major contributors to the alloresponse seemed to be naive T cells, which also appeared more diverse than memory cells.

TCRdb's copy holds only in-frame clones and misses some; the assay was immunoSEQ multiplex PCR. The sample contains some 96,000 clones, approximately 94% of which appear only once. The germline CDR1 and CDR2 sequences are KGHSY and FQNENV. CDR3 length: 13 amino acids. The V and J ends lost 8 bases and 5 bases, in that order; junction bases with no gene match: 5. The chain joins TRBV16 to TRBJ2-1; 8 bases agree with TRBD2. This clonotype was obtained from a human donor in good health. The sequenced sample was non-Treg CD4+ T cells sorted from blood. This CDR3 is CASCELADNEQFF. In DNA form, the CDR3 reads TGTGCCAGCTGTGAACTAGCGGACAATGAGCAGTTCTTC. Full variable domain (missing parts from reference TRBV16 and TRBJ2-1): GEEVAQTPKHLVRGEGQKAKLYCAPIKGHSYVFWYQQVLKNEFKFLISFQNENVFDETGMPKERFSAKCLPNSPCSLEIQATKLEDSAVYFCASCELADNEQFFGPGTRLTVL.